The TCR beta chain described here comes from a study of cytomegalovirus exposure and HLA in healthy donors. The CDR3 spans 15 residues. The trim removed 3 bases at V and 3 bases at J, leaving 7 bases unmatched. Germline values: CDR1 MDHEN, CDR2 SYDVKM. Assay used: immunoSEQ multiplex PCR; TCRdb lists only in-frame clones, some missing. The table lists a few hundred thousand clones, about 90% of them singletons. The sequenced material came from PBMCs. The genes are TRBV28 and TRBJ2-5, with 7 bases lining up with TRBD2. The origin of this receptor is a woman in her thirties in good health and CMV-seronegative. The DNA for the CDR3 is TGTGCCAGCAGTTTCCAAGCGGGGCTAGAAGAGACCCAGTACTTC. Translating it yields CASSFQAGLEETQYF.